The 17 T cell receptor beta chains in this list originate from one sample, sequenced in a study of regulatory T cells in long-lasting Graves disease. The time point here: newly diagnosed GD, antithyroid drugs for less than 3 months. RNA isolated from PBMCs was used to make the TCR library. CDR3 regions were amplified by Arm-PCR using iRepertoire HTBI primers to build TCR beta libraries. One entry per CDR3 protein, called by TCRdb with MiXCR from the multiplex PCR reads. The repertoire holds around 480,000 distinct CDR3 sequences, with about 16% as singletons. This same sample was also part of a study on T cells in Graves' hyperthyroidism and ophthalmopathy.

This specimen was peripheral blood mononuclear cells (PBMCs), taken at new diagnosis, from a patient treated with antithyroid drugs. The receptors were gathered from a woman aged 35-65 years with Graves disease.

J is TRBJ1-1 and V is TRBV20-1; D remains unclear. The CDR3 contains 14 residues. CDR1 is DFQATT and CDR2 is SNEGSKA in the germline V gene (reference sequence). Trimming pared 5 bases from V and 4 bases from J, leaving 17 bases between. The CDR3 DNA sequence: TGCAGTGCTCACTCCAAACACGGTGGCACTGAAGCTTTCTTT. Translation: CSAHSKHGGTEAFF.

This clonotype was detected ten times or more. As DNA, the CDR3 is TGTGCCAGCAGTCCGATAGGGGGGGCGATCGGTAATGAGCAGTTCTTC. Amino acid sequence: CASSPIGGAIGNEQFF. This rearrangement joins TRBV28 to TRBJ2-1, with D possibly TRBD2 on 7 matching bases. Germline values: CDR1 MDHEN, CDR2 SYDVKM. The V and J ends lost 5 bases and 7 bases respectively, with 21 bases between them. This CDR3 region has 16 residues.

This clonotype was seen at least ten times. This chain joins TRBV5-8 and TRBJ2-7; D is tentatively TRBD1 or TRBD2 (7 bases each). The V and J ends lost 4 bases and 3 bases respectively, with 17 bases between them. The CDR3 contains 15 residues. Germline loops: CDR1 SGHTS, CDR2 YDEGEE. Here the CDR3 reads CASSLLGGGVYEQYF. For the CDR3, the DNA is TGTGCCAGCAGCCTATTGGGAGGGGGCGTCTACGAGCAGTACTTC.

A few counts support this clonotype. This sequence joins TRBV6-9 and TRBJ2-3; D gene ambiguous. V was cut by 3 bases and J by 2 bases, with 18 bases left in between. The CDR3 runs 17 residues. CDR1 MNHGY and CDR2 SVAAGI come from the germline V gene. The CDR3 DNA reads as TGTGCCAGCAGTTACGGTTGGGGTCCGGCGACCACAGATACGCAGTATTTT. It translates to CASSYGWGPATTDTQYF.

This clonotype was seen a handful of times. The chain uses TRBV4-1 and TRBJ1-5; D gene ambiguous. The CDR3 loop spans 15 amino acids. Trimming took 1 base from V and 0 from J, leaving 7 bases between them. Germline values: CDR1 MGHRA, CDR2 YSYEKL. CDR3 loop: CASSQGSFSNQPQHF. The CDR3 region has the DNA TGCGCCAGCAGCCAAGGGTCGTTTAGCAATCAGCCCCAGCATTTT.

At least ten counts were recorded for this clonotype. The V call is TRBV5-6, the J call TRBJ1-1; D gene ambiguous. The length of the CDR3 is 13 residues. Trimming took off 4 bases at V and 7 bases at J, with 14 bases between the two ends. Germline V gene data show CDR1 as SGHDT and CDR2 as YYEEEE. The CDR3 here is CASSRGPGVEAFF. CDR3 sequence (DNA): TGTGCCAGCAGCCGTGGACCCGGAGTTGAAGCTTTCTTT.

V gene TRBV9 combines with J gene TRBJ2-6; TRBD1 matches at 8 bases. CDR1 is SGDLS, CDR2 YYNGEE, per germline. There are 18 residues in the CDR3. V shed 0 bases, J shed 2 bases, and the junction held 7 bases outside the gene matches. CDR3 sequence reads: CASSVGGQGLTGANVLTF. Here the CDR3 DNA reads TGTGCCAGCAGCGTAGGTGGACAGGGTCTGACTGGGGCCAACGTCCTGACTTTC. The entire variable domain, with the rest obtained from reference TRBV9 and TRBJ2-6, is as follows: DSGVTQTPKHLITATGQRVTLRCSPRSGDLSVYWYQQSLDQGLQFLIQYYNGEERAKGNILERFSAQQFPDLHSELNLSSLELGDSALYFCASSVGGQGLTGANVLTFGAGSRLTVL.

This clonotype has more than one count but fewer than ten. A much more abundant neighbour one base away suggests this may be a read error. The chain links TRBV6-1 to TRBJ2-7; D uncertain. CDR1 is MNHNS and CDR2 is SASEGT in the germline V gene. The V end was cut by 6 bases, the J end by 3 bases, with 6 bases between. The CDR3 loop spans 11 amino acids. The chain's CDR3 is CASSHDYEQYF. The CDR3 region has the DNA TGTGCCAGCAGCCACGACTACGAGCAGTACTTC.

The chain uses TRBV24-1 and TRBJ2-3, with D possibly matching TRBD2 (7 bases). The CDR3 sequence is 16 residues long. CDR1 is KGHDR and CDR2 is SFDVKD in the germline V gene. The V gene lost 1 base and the J gene lost 3 bases, with 13 bases spanning the gap. CDR3 sequence (DNA): TGTGCCACCAGTGATTTTTACGGGGGGCGGACAGATACGCAGTATTTT. Amino acids: CATSDFYGGRTDTQYF.

The rearrangement links TRBV11-2 to TRBJ1-4; D gene unclear. This CDR3 is 15 amino acids long. Germline loops: CDR1 SGHAT, CDR2 FQNNGV. The germline V and J ends were trimmed by 5 bases and 4 bases, with 14 bases remaining between them. For the CDR3, the DNA is TGTGCCAGCAGCCCCACGGGGAGGTTTAATGAAAAACTGTTTTTT. The encoded protein is CASSPTGRFNEKLFF.

Turning to this clonotype: A junction end diverges from the germline sequence, so it may reflect a read error. The chain employs TRBV7-2 and TRBJ1-1, with unresolved D. Germline loops: CDR1 SGHTA, CDR2 FQGNSA. This CDR3 is 15 amino acids long. The CDR3 is CASSFNAGGTTDAFF. The CDR3, as DNA: TGTGCCAGCAGCTTTAACGCTGGAGGTACCACTGATGCTTTCTTT.

With respect to this clonotype: This likely reflects a read error, since a far larger clone is one base away. CDR3 sequence reads: CASRTGLYEQYF. CDR3 sequence (DNA): TGTGCCAGCAGGACAGGCCTCTACGAGCAGTACTTC. V is TRBV28 and J is TRBJ2-7, with D possibly TRBD1 on 6 matching bases. The CDR3 runs to 12 residues. Deletions cut 6 bases from V and 3 bases from J, with 9 bases between. Germline V gene data show CDR1 as MDHEN and CDR2 as SYDVKM. The full variable domain, its missing parts supplied by reference TRBV28 and TRBJ2-7, is DVKVTQSSRYLVKRTGEKVFLECVQDMDHENMFWYRQDPGLGLRLIYFSYDVKMKEKGDIPEGYSVSREKKERFSLILESASTNQTSMYLCASRTGLYEQYFGPGTRLTVT.

A word on this clonotype: The junction shows a germline mismatch at one end, possibly a read error. This chain joins TRBV6-2 or TRBV6-3 and TRBJ2-7, with TRBD2 as a possible D gene (5 bases). The germline V gene encodes CDR1 MNHEY and CDR2 SVGEGT. The CDR3 has 12 amino acids. CDR3 nucleotides: TGTGCCAGCAGTTACGAGGGTTCACCCCTCCACTTC. Translated: CASSYEGSPLHF.

This clonotype showed up just a few times. The chain employs TRBV18 and TRBJ1-5; 12 bases fit TRBD1. In germline, CDR1 is KGHSH, CDR2 LQKENI. The CDR3 has 16 residues. Germline trimming cut 2 bases from V and 6 bases from J; bases unmatched to any gene: 5. CDR3 region: CASSPGTGGLGQPQHF. Here the CDR3 DNA reads TGTGCCAGCTCACCAGGGACAGGGGGCCTAGGTCAGCCCCAGCATTTT.

This clonotype was counted ten times or more. The gene calls are TRBV29-1 and TRBJ2-7, with 7 bases lining up with TRBD1. The junction had 5 bases not matched to a gene; V was cut back by 4 bases and J by 2 bases. CDR3 length equals 13 residues. Germline V gene data show CDR1 as SQVTM and CDR2 as ANQGSEA. The CDR3 coding sequence is TGCAGCGTTGCGGGACAGACGCCCTACGAGCAGTACTTC. Translated: CSVAGQTPYEQYF.

This clonotype appeared many times. This sequence joins TRBV30 and TRBJ1-1; D possibly corresponds to TRBD1 (5 bases). With 4 bases removed from V and 3 bases from J, the gap between germline ends came to 9 bases. This CDR3 spans 12 amino acids. Germline V CDR1 and CDR2: GTSNPN, SVGIG (reference sequence). CDR3 region: CAWTGAYTEAFF. The CDR3 region has the DNA TGTGCCTGGACCGGGGCCTACACTGAAGCTTTCTTT. The full variable domain, rest sourced from reference TRBV30 and TRBJ1-1, is SQTIHQWPATLVQPVGSPLSLECTVEGTSNPNLYWYRQAAGRGLQLLFYSVGIGQISSEVPQNLSASRPQDRQFILSSKKLLLSDSGFYLCAWTGAYTEAFFGQGTRLTVV.

In its sample, this clonotype was seen a few times. V usage is TRBV4-1 and J usage is TRBJ2-5, with 9 bases that match TRBD2. Germline-derived CDR1 and CDR2 are MGHRA and YSYEKL. There are 20 residues in the CDR3. The J segment lost 4 bases and the V segment lost 4 bases, leaving 22 bases of the junction unmatched. CDR3: CASSRWLSSGGFGAVETQYF. CDR3 nucleotide sequence: TGCGCCAGCAGCCGATGGCTTTCCAGCGGGGGGTTCGGGGCGGTAGAGACCCAGTACTTC.